This TCR beta chain was retrieved from a study of identical twins. Unique molecular identifiers were in the cDNA, with template-switch universal primer binding. From the 5' RACE reads, TCRdb called clonotypes with MiXCR, one entry per CDR3 protein. The sample holds more than 350,000 distinct CDR3 sequences; roughly 9% are singletons and the top ten take over 7%. Germline CDR1 and CDR2: SQVTM and ANQGSEA. Trimming took off 2 bases at V and 2 bases at J, with 9 bases between the two ends. The CDR3 is made up of 13 amino acids. Overall study findings and caveats: Fewer insertions characterized abundant cord blood beta clonotypes, whereas memory repertoires showed none.

At least ten counts were recorded for this clonotype. Its antigen is as yet unknown. This chain links TRBV29-1 with TRBJ1-1, with D tentatively TRBD1 (5 bases). The sequencing input was naive T cells sorted from blood. The source of this sequence is a woman between 45 and 60 years old in good health. This CDR3 is CSVEKGTNTEAFF. The CDR3 DNA reads TGCAGCGTTGAAAAGGGGACCAACACTGAAGCTTTCTTT.